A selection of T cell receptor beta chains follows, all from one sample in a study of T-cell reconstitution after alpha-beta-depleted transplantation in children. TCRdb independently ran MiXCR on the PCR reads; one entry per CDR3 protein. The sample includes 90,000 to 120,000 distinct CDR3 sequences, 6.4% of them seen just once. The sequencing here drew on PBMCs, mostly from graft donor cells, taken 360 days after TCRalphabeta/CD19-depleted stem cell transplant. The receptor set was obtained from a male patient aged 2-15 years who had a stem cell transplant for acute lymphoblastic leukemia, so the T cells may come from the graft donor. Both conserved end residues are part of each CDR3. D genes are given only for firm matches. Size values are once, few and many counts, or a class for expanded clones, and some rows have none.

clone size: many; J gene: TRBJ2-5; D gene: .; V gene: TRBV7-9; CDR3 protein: CASRSRKETQYF; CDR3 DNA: TGTGCCAGCAGGTCCAGAAAGGAGACCCAGTACTTC
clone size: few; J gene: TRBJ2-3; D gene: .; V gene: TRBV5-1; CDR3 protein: CASSLDAITDTQYF; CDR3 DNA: TGCGCCAGCAGCTTGGACGCCATCACAGATACGCAGTATTTT
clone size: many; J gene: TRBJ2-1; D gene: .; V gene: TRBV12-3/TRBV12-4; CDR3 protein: CASSFSQGGEQFF; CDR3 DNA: TGTGCCAGCAGTTTTTCTCAGGGCGGTGAGCAGTTCTTC
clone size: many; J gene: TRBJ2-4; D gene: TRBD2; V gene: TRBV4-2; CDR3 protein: CASSSTSGVAKNIQYF; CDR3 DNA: TGTGCCAGCAGTTCCACTAGCGGAGTAGCCAAAAACATTCAGTACTTC
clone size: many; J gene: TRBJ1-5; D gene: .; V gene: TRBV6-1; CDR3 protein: CASSEWGYQPQHF; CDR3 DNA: TGTGCCAGCAGTGAATGGGGTTACCAGCCCCAGCATTTT
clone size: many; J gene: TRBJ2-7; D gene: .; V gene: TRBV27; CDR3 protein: CASSLVSGVPYEQYF; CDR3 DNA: TGTGCCAGCAGTTTAGTGTCAGGGGTTCCCTACGAGCAGTACTTC
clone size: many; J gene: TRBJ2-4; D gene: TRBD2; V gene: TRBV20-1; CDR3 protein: CSVRTSGRPKPKNIQYF; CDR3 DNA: TGCAGTGTTCGAACTAGCGGGAGGCCGAAACCCAAAAACATTCAGTACTTC
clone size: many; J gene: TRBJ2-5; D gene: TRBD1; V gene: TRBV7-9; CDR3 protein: CASSFSSRGLQETQYF; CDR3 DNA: TGTGCCAGCAGCTTTTCGAGCAGGGGGCTGCAAGAGACCCAGTACTTC
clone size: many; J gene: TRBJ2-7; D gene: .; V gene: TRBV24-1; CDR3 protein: CATSASGSYEQYF; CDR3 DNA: TGTGCCACCAGTGCCTCCGGCTCCTACGAGCAGTACTTC
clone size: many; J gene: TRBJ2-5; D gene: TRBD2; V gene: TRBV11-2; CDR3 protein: CASSPRLAGMETQYF; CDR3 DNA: TGTGCCAGCAGCCCTCGACTAGCGGGAATGGAGACCCAGTACTTC
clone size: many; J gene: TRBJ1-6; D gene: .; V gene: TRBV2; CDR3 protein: CASSSGTSGPPLHF; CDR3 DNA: TGTGCCAGCAGTTCCGGGACCTCAGGGCCACCCCTCCACTTT
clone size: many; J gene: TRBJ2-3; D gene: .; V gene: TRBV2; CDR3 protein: CASSPTYTDTQYF; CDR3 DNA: TGTGCCAGCAGTCCTACATACACAGATACGCAGTATTTT
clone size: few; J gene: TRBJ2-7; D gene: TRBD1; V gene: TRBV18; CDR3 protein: CASSVRTGTGSFYEQYF; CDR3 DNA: TGTGCCAGCTCAGTTCGAACCGGGACAGGTTCTTTCTACGAGCAGTACTTC
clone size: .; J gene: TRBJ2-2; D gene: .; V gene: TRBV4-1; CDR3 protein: CASSQSLAGTGELFF; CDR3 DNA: TGCGCCAGCAGCCAATCCTTGGCGGGCACGGGGGAGCTGTTTTTT
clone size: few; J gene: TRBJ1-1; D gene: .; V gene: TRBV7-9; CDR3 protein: CASSLVMRGATEAFF; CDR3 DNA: TGTGCCAGCAGCTTAGTCATGAGGGGTGCCACTGAAGCTTTCTTT
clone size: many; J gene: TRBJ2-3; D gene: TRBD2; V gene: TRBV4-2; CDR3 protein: CASSQEFLAGSTDTQYF; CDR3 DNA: TGTGCCAGCAGCCAAGAATTCCTAGCGGGAAGCACAGATACGCAGTATTTT
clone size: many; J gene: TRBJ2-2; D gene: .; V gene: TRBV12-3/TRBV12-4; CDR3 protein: CASTPLDGELFF; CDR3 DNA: TGTGCCAGCACCCCCCTGGACGGGGAGCTGTTTTTT
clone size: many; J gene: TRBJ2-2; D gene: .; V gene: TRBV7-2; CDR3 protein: CASSLSRAGELFF; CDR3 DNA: TGTGCCAGCAGCCTTAGTAGGGCCGGGGAGCTGTTTTTT
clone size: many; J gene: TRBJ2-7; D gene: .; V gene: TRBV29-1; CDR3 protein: CSVVLRQQYF; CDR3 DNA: TGCAGCGTTGTCTTGCGACAGCAGTACTTC
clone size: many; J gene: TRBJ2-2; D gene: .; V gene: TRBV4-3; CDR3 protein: CASSQEGLALNTGELFF; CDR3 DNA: TGCGCCAGCAGCCAAGAAGGGCTAGCCTTGAACACCGGGGAGCTGTTTTTT
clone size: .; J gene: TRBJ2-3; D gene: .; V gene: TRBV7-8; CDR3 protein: CASSPLWRVGTDTQYF; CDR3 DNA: TGTGCCAGCAGCCCCCTATGGAGGGTTGGCACAGATACGCAGTATTTT
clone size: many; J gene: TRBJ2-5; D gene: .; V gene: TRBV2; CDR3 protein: CASNRVGETQYF; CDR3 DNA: TGTGCCAGCAACAGGGTTGGAGAGACCCAGTACTTC
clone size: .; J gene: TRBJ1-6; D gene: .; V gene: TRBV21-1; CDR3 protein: CASSKVSRTEDSIHSPLHF; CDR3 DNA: TGTGCCAGCAGCAAAGTGAGCAGGACGGAGGATTCCATTCATTCACCCCTCCACTTT
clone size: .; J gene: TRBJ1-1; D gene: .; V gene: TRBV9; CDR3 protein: CASSVEDSLNTEAFF; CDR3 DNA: TGTGCCAGCAGCGTAGAAGATTCCCTGAACACTGAAGCTTTCTTT
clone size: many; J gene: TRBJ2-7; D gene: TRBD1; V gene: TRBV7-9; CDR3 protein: CASTLDRGYEQYF; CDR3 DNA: TGTGCCAGCACCCTTGACAGGGGCTACGAGCAGTACTTC
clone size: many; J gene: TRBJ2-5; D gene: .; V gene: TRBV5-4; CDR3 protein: CASSFYADWLETQYF; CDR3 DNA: TGTGCCAGCAGCTTCTACGCGGACTGGCTGGAGACCCAGTACTTC
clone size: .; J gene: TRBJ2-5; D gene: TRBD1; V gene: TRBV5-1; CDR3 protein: CASSFRDRGVSETQYF; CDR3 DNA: TGCGCCAGCAGCTTCCGGGACAGGGGTGTCAGTGAGACCCAGTACTTC
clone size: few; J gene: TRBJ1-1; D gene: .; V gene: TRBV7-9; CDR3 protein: CASSFPFQGGTEAFF; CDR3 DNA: TGTGCCAGCAGCTTCCCTTTCCAGGGAGGCACTGAAGCTTTCTTT
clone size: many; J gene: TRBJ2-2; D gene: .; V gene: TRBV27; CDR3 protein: CASTGGGETGELFF; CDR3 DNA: TGTGCCAGCACAGGGGGGGGTGAAACCGGGGAGCTGTTTTTT
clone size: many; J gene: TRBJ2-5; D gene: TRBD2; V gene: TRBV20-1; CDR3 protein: CSLSGAGEETQYF; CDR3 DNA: TGCAGTCTAAGCGGGGCGGGGGAAGAGACCCAGTACTTC
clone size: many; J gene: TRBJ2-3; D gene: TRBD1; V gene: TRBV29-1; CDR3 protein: CSVRTGLGADTQYF; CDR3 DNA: TGCAGCGTTAGGACAGGGTTAGGTGCAGATACGCAGTATTTT
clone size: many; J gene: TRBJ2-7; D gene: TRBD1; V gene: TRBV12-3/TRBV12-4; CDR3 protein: CASSQGQKRLYEQYF; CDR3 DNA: TGTGCCAGCAGCCAGGGACAGAAAAGGTTATACGAGCAGTACTTC
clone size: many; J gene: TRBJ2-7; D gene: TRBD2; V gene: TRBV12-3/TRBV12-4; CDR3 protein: CASSSPGTSGYEQYF; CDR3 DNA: TGTGCCAGCAGTTCCCCTGGGACTAGCGGCTACGAGCAGTACTTC
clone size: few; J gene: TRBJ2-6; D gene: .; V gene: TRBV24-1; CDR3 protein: CATRAPGANVLTF; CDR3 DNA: TGTGCCACCCGGGCCCCTGGGGCCAACGTCCTGACTTTC
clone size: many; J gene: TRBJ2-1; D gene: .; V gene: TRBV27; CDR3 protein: CASSLAGPSYNEQFF; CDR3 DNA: TGTGCCAGCAGTTTAGCCGGGCCATCCTACAATGAGCAGTTCTTC
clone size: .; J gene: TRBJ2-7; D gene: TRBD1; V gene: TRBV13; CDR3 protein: CAAGFRTGGPRAYEQYF; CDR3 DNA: TGTGCCGCCGGTTTTCGTACAGGGGGACCCCGAGCCTACGAGCAGTACTTC
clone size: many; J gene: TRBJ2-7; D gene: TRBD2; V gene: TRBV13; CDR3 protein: CASSSFSGNSYEQYF; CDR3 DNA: TGTGCCAGCAGCTCATTTAGCGGGAACTCCTACGAGCAGTACTTC
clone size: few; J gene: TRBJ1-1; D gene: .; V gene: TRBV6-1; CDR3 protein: CASSFDPLGTEAFF; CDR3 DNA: TGTGCCAGCAGCTTCGACCCGCTGGGCACTGAAGCTTTCTTT
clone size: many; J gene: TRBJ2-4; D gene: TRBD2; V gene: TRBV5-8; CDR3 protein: CASSFGLAGGPINIQYF; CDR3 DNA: TGTGCCAGCAGCTTCGGACTAGCGGGGGGGCCGATCAACATTCAGTACTTC
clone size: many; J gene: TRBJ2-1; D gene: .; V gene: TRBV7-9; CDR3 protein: CASSLGFSHNEQFF; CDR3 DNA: TGTGCCAGCAGCTTAGGGTTCAGCCACAATGAGCAGTTCTTC
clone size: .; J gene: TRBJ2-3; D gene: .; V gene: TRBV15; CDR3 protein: CATSLAGAAQYF; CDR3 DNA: TGTGCCACCAGCCTCGCAGGGGCTGCGCAGTATTTT
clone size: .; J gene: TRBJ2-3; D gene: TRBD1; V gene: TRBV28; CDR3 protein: CASSLGHRGSTDTQYF; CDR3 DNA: TGTGCCAGCAGTTTGGGACACAGGGGAAGCACAGATACGCAGTATTTT
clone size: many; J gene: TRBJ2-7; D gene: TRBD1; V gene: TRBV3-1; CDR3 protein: CASSLPGQTYEQYF; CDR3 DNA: TGTGCCAGCAGCCTCCCGGGACAGACCTACGAGCAGTACTTC
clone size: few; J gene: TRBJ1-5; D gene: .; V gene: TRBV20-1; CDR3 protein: CSASRARSKGGNQPQHF; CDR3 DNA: TGCAGTGCTAGCAGGGCCAGGTCGAAGGGGGGCAATCAGCCCCAGCATTTT
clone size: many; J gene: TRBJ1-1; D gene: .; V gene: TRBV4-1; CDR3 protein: CASSFRTAMNTEAFF; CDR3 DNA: TGCGCCAGCAGCTTTAGGACAGCGATGAACACTGAAGCTTTCTTT
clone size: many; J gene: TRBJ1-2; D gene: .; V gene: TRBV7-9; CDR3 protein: CASSFGDMGYTF; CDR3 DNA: TGTGCCAGCAGCTTCGGGGATATGGGCTACACCTTC
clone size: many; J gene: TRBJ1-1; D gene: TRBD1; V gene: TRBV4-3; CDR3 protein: CASSLWTGRSRTEAFF; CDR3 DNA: TGCGCCAGCAGCCTCTGGACAGGGAGGAGTCGCACTGAAGCTTTCTTT
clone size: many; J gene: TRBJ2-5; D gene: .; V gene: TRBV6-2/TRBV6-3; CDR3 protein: CASSPDKRGTQYF; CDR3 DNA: TGTGCCAGCAGTCCGGACAAGCGAGGAACCCAGTACTTC
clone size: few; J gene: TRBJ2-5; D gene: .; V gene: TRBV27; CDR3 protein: CASSQVWGGTQYF; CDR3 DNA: TGTGCCAGCAGCCAGGTTTGGGGTGGGACCCAGTACTTC
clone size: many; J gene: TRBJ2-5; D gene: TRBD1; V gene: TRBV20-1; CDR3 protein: CSAYRQGRGWETQYF; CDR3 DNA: TGCAGTGCTTACAGACAGGGACGGGGTTGGGAGACCCAGTACTTC
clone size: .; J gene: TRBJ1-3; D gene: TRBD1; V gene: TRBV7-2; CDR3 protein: CASSLGTGVGNTIYF; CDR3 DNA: TGTGCCAGCAGCTTGGGGACAGGGGTCGGAAACACCATATATTTT
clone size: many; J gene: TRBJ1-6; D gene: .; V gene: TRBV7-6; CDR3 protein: CASSLGGSYNSPLHF; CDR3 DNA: TGTGCCAGCAGCTTAGGGGGCTCCTATAATTCACCCCTCCACTTT
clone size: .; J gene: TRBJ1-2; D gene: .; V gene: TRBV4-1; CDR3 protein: CASSQGYRGYTF; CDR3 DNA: TGCGCCAGCAGCCAAGGGTATAGGGGCTACACCTTC
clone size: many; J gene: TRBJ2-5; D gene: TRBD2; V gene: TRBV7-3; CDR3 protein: CASSPSGSFETQYF; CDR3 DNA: TGTGCCAGCAGTCCTAGCGGGAGTTTTGAGACCCAGTACTTC
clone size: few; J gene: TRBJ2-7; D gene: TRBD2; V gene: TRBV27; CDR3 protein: CASSLASGREEQYF; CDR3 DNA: TGTGCCAGCAGTTTGGCTAGCGGGAGGGAGGAGCAGTACTTC
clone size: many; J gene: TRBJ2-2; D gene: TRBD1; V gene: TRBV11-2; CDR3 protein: CASSFRRDRVLGELFF; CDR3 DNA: TGTGCCAGCAGCTTTCGCCGGGACAGGGTTTTAGGGGAGCTGTTTTTT
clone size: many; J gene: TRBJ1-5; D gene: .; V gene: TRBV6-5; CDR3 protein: CASSYSMGGNQPQHF; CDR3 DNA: TGTGCCAGCAGTTACTCGATGGGCGGCAATCAGCCCCAGCATTTT
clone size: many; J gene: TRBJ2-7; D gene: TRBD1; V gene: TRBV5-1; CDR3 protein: CASSSTGGSFYEQYF; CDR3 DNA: TGCGCCAGCAGCTCGACAGGGGGATCGTTCTACGAGCAGTACTTC
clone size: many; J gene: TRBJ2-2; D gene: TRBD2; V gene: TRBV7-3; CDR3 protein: CAPFSSLSGMYTGELFF; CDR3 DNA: TGTGCCCCTTTTTCTTCCCTTAGCGGGATGTACACCGGGGAGCTGTTTTTT